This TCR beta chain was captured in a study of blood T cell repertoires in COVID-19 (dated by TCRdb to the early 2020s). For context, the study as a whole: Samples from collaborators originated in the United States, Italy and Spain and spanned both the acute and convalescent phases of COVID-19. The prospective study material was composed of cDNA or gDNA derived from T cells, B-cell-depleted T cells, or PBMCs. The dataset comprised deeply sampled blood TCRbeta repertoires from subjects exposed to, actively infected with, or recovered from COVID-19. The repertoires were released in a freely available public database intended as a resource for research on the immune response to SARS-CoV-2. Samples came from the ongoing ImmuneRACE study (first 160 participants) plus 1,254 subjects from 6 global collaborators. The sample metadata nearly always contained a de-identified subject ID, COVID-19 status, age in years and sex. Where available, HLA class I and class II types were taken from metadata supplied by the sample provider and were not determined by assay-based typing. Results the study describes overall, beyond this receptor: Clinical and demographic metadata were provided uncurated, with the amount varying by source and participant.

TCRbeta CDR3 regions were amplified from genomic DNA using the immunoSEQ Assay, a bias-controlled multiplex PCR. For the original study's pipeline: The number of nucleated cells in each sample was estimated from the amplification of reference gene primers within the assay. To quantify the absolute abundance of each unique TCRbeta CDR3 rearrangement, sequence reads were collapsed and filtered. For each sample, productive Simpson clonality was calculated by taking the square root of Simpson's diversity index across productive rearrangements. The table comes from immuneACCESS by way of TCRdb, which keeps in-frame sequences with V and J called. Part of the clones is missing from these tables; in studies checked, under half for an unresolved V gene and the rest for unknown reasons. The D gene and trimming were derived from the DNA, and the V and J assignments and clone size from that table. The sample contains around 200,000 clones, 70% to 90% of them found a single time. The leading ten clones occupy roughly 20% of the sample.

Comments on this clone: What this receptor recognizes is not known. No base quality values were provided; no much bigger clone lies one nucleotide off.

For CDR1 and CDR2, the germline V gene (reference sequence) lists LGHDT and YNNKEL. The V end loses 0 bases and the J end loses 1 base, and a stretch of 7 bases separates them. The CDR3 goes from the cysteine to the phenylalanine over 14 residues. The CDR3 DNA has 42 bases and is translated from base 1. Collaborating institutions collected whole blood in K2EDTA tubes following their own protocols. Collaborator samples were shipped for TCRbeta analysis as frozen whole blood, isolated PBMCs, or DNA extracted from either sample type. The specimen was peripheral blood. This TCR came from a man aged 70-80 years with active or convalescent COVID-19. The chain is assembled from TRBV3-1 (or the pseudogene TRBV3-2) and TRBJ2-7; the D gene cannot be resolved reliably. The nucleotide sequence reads TGTGCCAGCAGCCAAGATGGCAGTTCCTACGAGCAGTACTTC. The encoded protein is CASSQDGSSYEQYF.